This entry lists 21 T cell receptor beta chains sequenced from one sample in a study of blood T cells in healthy people across ages. Combining a sample-barcoded 5' primer with a J-beta primer mix, a second PCR ran for roughly 7 to 11 cycles. TCRdb re-analysed the 5' RACE reads in MiXCR, keeping a single row per CDR3 protein. Of about 680,000 distinct CDR3 sequences in the sample, around 45% are singletons; the top ten hold around a third. The sequenced material came from blood. Receptor source: a woman aged 60 to 75 in good health.

This clonotype showed up just a few times. CDR3 coding DNA: TGTGCCAGCAGCCAAGAATCCGGACCGCAAGAGACCCAGTACTTC. Translation gives CASSQESGPQETQYF. This chain connects TRBV3-1 to TRBJ2-5; D not certain. Germline V gives CDR1 LGHDT, CDR2 YNNKEL (reference sequence). This CDR3 contains 15 residues. V shed 0 bases and J shed 2 bases, with 10 bases lying between them.

Note on this clonotype: This may come from a read error, since a much larger clone is one base off. The chain is built from TRBV2 and TRBJ2-7; 11 bases are a match to TRBD2. The DNA end lines up better with TRBJ2-5; the J call may be wrong. Germline CDR1 and CDR2: SNHLY and FYNNEI. The CDR3 has 15 amino acids. CDR3 amino acids: CASSEASGRDKTQYF. The DNA for the CDR3 is TGTGCCAGCAGTGAAGCTAGCGGGAGGGATAAGACCCAGTACTTC.

This clonotype was counted a few times. The V gene is TRBV7-2, the J gene TRBJ2-5; 8 bases are shared with TRBD2. The CDR3 has 19 residues. Germline lookup yields CDR1 SGHTA and CDR2 FQGNSA. After removal of 5 bases from V and 5 bases from J, the junction contained 22 bases not matched to a gene. CDR3 coding DNA: TGTGCCAGCAGCCTTACCAACCCTAGAATGGCGGGGGGTGGGGAGACCCAGTACTTC. Translated, it gives CASSLTNPRMAGGGETQYF.

The chain couples TRBV20-1 to TRBJ2-5, with 10 nucleotides matching TRBD2. Germline V gene lookup returns CDR1 DFQATT and CDR2 SNEGSKA (reference sequence). The CDR3 spans 14 residues. Trimming at V came to 3 bases and at J to 7 bases, leaving 8 bases not matched to a gene. The chain's CDR3 is CSASLAGAWGTQYF. The CDR3 DNA follows: TGCAGTGCTAGTCTAGCGGGAGCCTGGGGGACCCAGTACTTC.

This chain links TRBV7-9 with TRBJ1-5; 9 bases map to TRBD1. This CDR3 region has 14 residues. Germline CDR1 reads SEHNR; CDR2 reads FQNEAQ (reference sequence). V lost 5 bases, J lost 5 bases, and 4 bases stayed unmatched. The CDR3 region is CASSLDRGDQPQHF. The CDR3 DNA follows: TGTGCCAGCAGCCTAGACAGGGGGGATCAGCCCCAGCATTTT.

The genes are TRBV2 and TRBJ2-5, with D perhaps matching TRBD2 (5 bases). The length of the CDR3 is 14 residues. V gave up 5 bases and J gave up 11 bases, with 21 bases separating them. CDR1 and CDR2 (germline): SNHLY, FYNNEI. CDR3 sequence: CASSRRQTYNEQYF. The CDR3 DNA sequence: TGTGCCAGCAGTAGGAGGCAGACCTACAATGAGCAGTACTTC.

V is TRBV2 and J is TRBJ2-3; 9 bases are shared with TRBD1. J lost 5 bases, V lost 4 bases, and 4 bases had no gene match. This CDR3 is built from 14 residues. CDR1 is SNHLY, CDR2 FYNNEI, per germline. The DNA for the CDR3 is TGTGCCAGCAGTGGACAGGGGGTGGGAGATACGCAGTATTTT. Translated: CASSGQGVGDTQYF.

The chain joins TRBV7-9 to TRBJ2-3, with TRBD1 matching over 11 bases. The V gene end was trimmed by 8 bases and the J gene end by 11 bases; junction bases not matched to a gene: 15. The CDR3 extends over 15 amino acids. Germline assignment: CDR1 SEHNR and CDR2 FQNEAQ (reference sequence). CDR3 residues: CASSLSGQGADLQYF. CDR3 nucleotides: TGTGCCAGCTCCCTTTCCGGACAGGGGGCGGATTTGCAGTATTTT.

This clonotype was observed a handful of times. The V call is TRBV10-3, the J call TRBJ2-6; no clear D gene. This CDR3 comprises 13 residues. The V and J ends lost 5 bases and 2 bases respectively, with 4 bases between them. Germline V CDR1 and CDR2: ENHRY, SYGVKD. CDR3 in amino acids: CAISSTGANVLTF. In DNA form, the CDR3 reads TGTGCCATCAGTTCCACTGGGGCCAACGTCCTGACTTTC.

V gene TRBV10-3 combines with J gene TRBJ2-1; 11 positions agree with TRBD1. Germline-derived CDR1 and CDR2 are ENHRY and SYGVKD. Unmatched junction bases numbered 5, after V lost 2 bases and J lost 8 bases. The CDR3 consists of 15 residues. Here the CDR3 DNA reads TGTGCCATCAGTGAGGGGACAGGGGGTTGGTATGAGCAGTTCTTC. Encoded protein: CAISEGTGGWYEQFF.

Only a few counts were recorded for this clonotype. The chain employs TRBV28 and TRBJ2-4; TRBD1 matches at 8 bases. Unmatched junction bases numbered 6, after V lost 4 bases and J lost 7 bases. Germline values: CDR1 MDHEN, CDR2 SYDVKM. The CDR3 is made up of 14 amino acids. CDR3 protein: CASSSTQGANIQYF. The CDR3 DNA sequence: TGTGCCAGCAGTTCCACTCAGGGGGCGAACATTCAGTACTTC.

The chain recombines TRBV11-2 with TRBJ1-4; possible D gene TRBD1, 6 bases. Germline V gives CDR1 SGHAT, CDR2 FQNNGV. The V end lost 0 bases, the J end lost 7 bases, and 9 bases lay between the germline ends. This CDR3 has 14 residues. The CDR3 DNA sequence: TGTGCCAGCAGCTTAGATCACAGGGCTGAAAAACTGTTTTTT. The encoded protein is CASSLDHRAEKLFF.

A note on this clonotype: An end of the junction does not agree with germline; a read error may underlie this. The CDR3 coding sequence is TGCTCCGGGGAACATGAGCGAGAGACCCTGTACTTC. Its protein product is CSGEHERETLYF. The rearrangement links TRBV20-1 to TRBJ2-5; tentative D call: TRBD2 (5 bases). This CDR3 is built from 12 residues. Germline V gene sequence: CDR1 DFQATT, CDR2 SNEGSKA (reference sequence).

The J gene is TRBJ2-1, the V gene TRBV2, with 8 bases lining up with TRBD1. This CDR3 has 12 residues. The V gene end was trimmed by 3 bases and the J gene end by 12 bases; junction bases not matched to a gene: 4. Germline CDR1 is SNHLY and CDR2 is FYNNEI. Here the CDR3 reads CASSDTGGSQFF. In DNA form, the CDR3 reads TGTGCCAGCAGTGATACAGGGGGTTCGCAGTTCTTC.

The CDR3 DNA sequence: TGCAGCGTTCTAACCCCGAGCTCCTACGAGCAGTACTTC. Translation gives CSVLTPSSYEQYF. The chain couples TRBV29-1 to TRBJ2-7; no definite D call. Germline assignment: CDR1 SQVTM and CDR2 ANQGSEA. Trimming stripped 5 bases from V and 0 bases from J, with 11 bases between. This CDR3 region has 13 residues.

V and J are TRBV29-1 and TRBJ2-7; 12 nucleotides match TRBD1. V trimming: 7 bases; J trimming: 2 bases; junction bases outside the gene matches: 6. Germline V lookup: CDR1 SQVTM, CDR2 ANQGSEA. This CDR3 has 14 amino acids. The CDR3 reads CSAGTGGTPYEQYF. The CDR3 bases are TGCAGCGCTGGGACAGGGGGCACACCCTACGAGCAGTACTTC.

The chain joins TRBV4-2 to TRBJ2-1; 7 bases line up with TRBD2. V lost 0 bases to trimming and J lost 3 bases; unmatched junction nucleotides: 5. CDR1 is LGHNA and CDR2 is YNFKEQ in the germline V gene. The CDR3 consists of 16 residues. The CDR3 DNA follows: TGTGCCAGCAGCCAAGATGTCGGGGGGATCTACAATGAGCAGTTCTTC. The encoded protein is CASSQDVGGIYNEQFF.

The genes are TRBV11-1 and TRBJ2-1, with a weak D call TRBD1 (5 bases). Trimming left V 3 bases short and J 7 bases short, with 10 bases between. The length of the CDR3 is 13 residues. Germline loops: CDR1 SGHAT, CDR2 FQDESV (reference sequence). The CDR3 region has the DNA TGTGCCAGCAGCTTGAAGGGGATGAATGAGCAGTTCTTC. Translating it yields CASSLKGMNEQFF.

This clonotype was detected only a few times. The chain employs TRBV11-1 and TRBJ2-1; a possible D gene is TRBD2 (5 bases). Trimming left V 1 base short and J 7 bases short, with 20 bases between. Germline V gene lookup returns CDR1 SGHAT and CDR2 FQDESV (reference sequence). The CDR3 has 17 amino acids. Here the CDR3 DNA reads TGTGCCAGCAGCTTAGGTCCAAGCGGCCGAAAAGGGAATGAGCAGTTCTTC. Its protein is CASSLGPSGRKGNEQFF.

V and J are TRBV15 and TRBJ2-3; 15 bases align to TRBD2. CDR1 is LNHNV and CDR2 is YYDKDF in the germline V gene (reference sequence). Trimming took 0 bases from V and 2 from J; bases not matched to a gene: 6. The CDR3 covers 19 residues. The CDR3, as DNA: TGTGCCACCAGCAGAGATCCAGGACTAGCGGGAGGGCCCACAGATACGCAGTATTTT. This translates into CATSRDPGLAGGPTDTQYF.

The chain uses TRBV4-2 and TRBJ2-3; the D gene is possibly TRBD2 (5 bases). V was clipped by 1 base and J by 0 bases, with 11 bases between them. Per the germline V gene, CDR1 is LGHNA and CDR2 is YNFKEQ. The CDR3 covers 16 residues. The CDR3 here is CASSQGTRPSTDTQYF. The DNA of the CDR3 is TGTGCCAGCAGCCAAGGAACTAGGCCTAGCACAGATACGCAGTATTTT.